Shown below are 6 T cell receptor beta chains from a single sample sequenced in a study of blood T cell repertoires in COVID-19. Assay: immunoSEQ multiplex PCR; the TCRdb copy retains only in-frame clones and omits some. Here the sample spans roughly 260,000 clones, over 80% being singletons. Sequences were obtained from PBMCs or T cells enriched from blood (not recorded which). The source is a woman in her twenties or thirties with acute COVID-19.

This clone was seen a handful of times. The rearrangement uses TRBV5-6 and TRBJ1-1; 9 bases are a match to TRBD1. The V gene's germline CDR1 is SGHDT and CDR2 YYEEEE. This CDR3 comprises 14 residues. V gave up 4 bases and J gave up 7 bases; unmatched junction bases: 8. CDR3 DNA sequence: TGTGCCAGCAGCGCGGACAGGGGTGCGGGTGAAGCTTTCTTT. Translating gives CASSADRGAGEAFF.

This clone was found a few times. The chain has TRBV6-1 and TRBJ1-2, with D perhaps matching TRBD1 (6 bases). The CDR3 loop spans 14 amino acids. The ends were cut back, 3 bases at V and 6 bases at J, with 14 bases in the middle. Germline CDR1 reads MNHNS; CDR2 reads SASEGT. The CDR3 coding sequence is TGTGCCAGCAGTGACCTGAGGGGGAAGAATGGCTACACCTTC. It translates to CASSDLRGKNGYTF.

The rearrangement joins TRBV5-1 to TRBJ2-3; D is possibly TRBD2 (6 bases). The germline V and J ends were trimmed by 0 bases and 3 bases, with 11 bases remaining between them. The length of the CDR3 is 15 residues. Per germline, CDR1 SGHRS and CDR2 YFSETQ. The chain's CDR3 is CASSLGLVRTDTQYF. The CDR3 DNA reads TGCGCCAGCAGCTTGGGACTAGTGAGGACAGATACGCAGTATTTT.

This clone was counted a single time. This chain uses TRBV4-1 with TRBJ1-2, with 7 bases identical to TRBD1. Per the germline V gene, CDR1 is MGHRA and CDR2 is YSYEKL. This CDR3 contains 18 residues. With 0 bases clipped from V and 8 bases from J, the junction kept 18 bases outside the gene matches. The CDR3 loop reads CASSQELGQAPLLGGYTF. The CDR3 nucleotides read TGCGCCAGCAGCCAAGAGTTAGGACAGGCCCCACTATTGGGGGGCTACACCTTC.

This chain links TRBV11-2 with TRBJ2-2; D not certain. The CDR3 is 15 residues long. Germline values: CDR1 SGHAT, CDR2 FQNNGV. The V and J ends lost 5 bases and 4 bases respectively, with 14 bases between them. CDR3 in amino acids: CASSPVGRGTGELFF. The DNA for the CDR3 is TGTGCCAGCAGCCCGGTCGGTCGCGGCACCGGGGAGCTGTTTTTT.

The CDR3 region is CASGGTVVTEAFF. The DNA of the CDR3 is TGTGCCAGCGGGGGGACAGTTGTCACTGAAGCTTTCTTT. V usage is TRBV7-9 and J usage is TRBJ1-1, with TRBD1 matching over 7 bases. CDR1 SEHNR and CDR2 FQNEAQ come from the germline V gene (reference sequence). This CDR3 spans 13 amino acids. The trim removed 8 bases at V and 4 bases at J, leaving 7 bases unmatched.